This T cell receptor (beta chain) was captured in a study of Ad26.COV2.S vaccination and SARS-CoV-2 variants. Study-level background: Trial arm assignment for the donor was COV1001 Ad26.COV2.S. Each vaccinee took Ad26.COV2.S intramuscularly, once or twice 56 days apart.

Points from the study as a whole: Following vaccination, spike-specific CD8+ and CD4+ T cell responses reportedly exhibited substantial breadth.

Sequencing used immunoSEQ multiplex PCR; TCRdb keeps in-frame clones, though not all of them. The sample records about 280,000 clones, more than 75% being singletons. CDR3 length equals 14 residues. V lost 0 bases and J lost 4, with 9 bases in between. The germline gives CDR1 MNHEY, CDR2 SVGAGI. Specified treatment: roughly 18 received Ad26.COV2.S at low or high dose, single or two shots; roughly 5 received placebo; per-sample allocation not given. Samples were taken on day 63 after the first vaccine or placebo injection. Based in Boston, the donor was an adult of 18-55 years. Details on this clone: Its antigen remains unknown. This CDR3 is also generated by other DNA sequences in the sample.

The receptor was derived from a person between 18 and 65 years old who received the Ad26.COV2.S COVID-19 vaccine or a placebo. V gene TRBV6-5 combines with J gene TRBJ1-2, with D perhaps TRBD1 (5 bases). Source: peripheral blood, taken in a trial of Ad26.COV2.S vaccine versus placebo. As DNA, the CDR3 is TGTGCCAGCAGTTACTCCGGGGGAGGCTATGGCTACACCTTC. Translated, it gives CASSYSGGGYGYTF.